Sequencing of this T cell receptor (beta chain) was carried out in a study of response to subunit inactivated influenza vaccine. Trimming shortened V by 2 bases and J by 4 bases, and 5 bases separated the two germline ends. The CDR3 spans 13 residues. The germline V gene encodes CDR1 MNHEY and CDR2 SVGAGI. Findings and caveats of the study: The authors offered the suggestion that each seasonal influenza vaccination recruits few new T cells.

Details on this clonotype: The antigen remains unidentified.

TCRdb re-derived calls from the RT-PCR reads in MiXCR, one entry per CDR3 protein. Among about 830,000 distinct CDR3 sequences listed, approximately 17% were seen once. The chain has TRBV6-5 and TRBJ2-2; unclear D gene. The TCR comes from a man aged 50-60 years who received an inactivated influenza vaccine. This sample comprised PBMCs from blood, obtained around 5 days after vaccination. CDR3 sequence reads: CASSYGSTGELFF. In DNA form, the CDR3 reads TGTGCCAGCAGTTACGGCAGCACCGGGGAGCTGTTTTTT.